Sequencing of this TCR beta chain was carried out in a study of T cells after yellow fever vaccination. This CDR3 is built from 14 residues. Looked up from germline, CDR1 is SGHAT and CDR2 is FQNNGV. Trimming stripped 1 base from V and 9 bases from J, with 13 bases between. Study results and limitations: Subsequent to the booster, the majority of primary-vaccination clones reappeared (around 97% CD4, 85% to 90% CD8).

MiXCR was run by TCRdb on the 5' RACE reads, yielding one entry per CDR3 protein. The sample has 9,500 to 15,000 distinct CDR3 sequences, 5.8% seen once. In its sample, this clonotype was seen many times. V gene TRBV11-2 combines with J gene TRBJ2-1; D unclear. The receptor's source is a man in his thirties or forties who received the YFV17D yellow fever vaccine. Here the sequenced sample was PBMCs, either bulk or a sorted T-cell subset (CD4+, CD8+, memory, or dextramer-sorted; not recorded which), taken on the day of the yellow fever booster vaccination. CDR3 residues: CASSLGVEVFEQFF. The CDR3 region has the DNA TGTGCCAGCAGCTTAGGTGTCGAGGTGTTTGAGCAGTTCTTC.